This TCR beta chain stems from a study of T cell responses to AZD1222 COVID-19 vaccine. Regarding the study as a whole: Spike-wide coverage was observed for vaccine-associated CD4 TCRs, with dominant responses at 160-218 and 743-854. Spike-specific TCR breadth and depth grew following two AZD1222 doses. The donor cohort was predominantly white British with a female majority, and clonal diversity may have been underestimated.

About this clone: Its cognate antigen is unknown.

CDR1 and CDR2 (germline): ENHRY, SYGVKD. V dropped 5 bases and J dropped 0 bases, with 4 bases sitting between them. This CDR3 spans 13 amino acids. The method was immunoSEQ multiplex PCR; TCRdb's version includes in-frame clones alone and lacks a portion of them. Of 80,000 to 85,000 clones in the sample, more than 85% were seen once. This clonotype originated in an adult who received the AZD1222 COVID-19 vaccine. V and J are TRBV10-3 and TRBJ2-2; no firm D call. The sample consisted of peripheral blood, taken 28 days after the second AZD1222 dose. The CDR3 spells CAISSANTGELFF. In DNA form, the CDR3 reads TGTGCCATCAGTTCCGCGAACACCGGGGAGCTGTTTTTT.